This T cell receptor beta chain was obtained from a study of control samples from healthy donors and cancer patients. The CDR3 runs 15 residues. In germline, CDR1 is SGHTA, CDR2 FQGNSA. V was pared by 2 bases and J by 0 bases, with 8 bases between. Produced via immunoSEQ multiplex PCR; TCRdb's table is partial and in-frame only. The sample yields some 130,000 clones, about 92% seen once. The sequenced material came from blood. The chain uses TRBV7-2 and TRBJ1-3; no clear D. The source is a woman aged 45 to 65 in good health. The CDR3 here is CASSLSGHSGNTIYF. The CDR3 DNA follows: TGTGCCAGCAGCTTATCAGGTCACTCTGGAAACACCATATATTTT.